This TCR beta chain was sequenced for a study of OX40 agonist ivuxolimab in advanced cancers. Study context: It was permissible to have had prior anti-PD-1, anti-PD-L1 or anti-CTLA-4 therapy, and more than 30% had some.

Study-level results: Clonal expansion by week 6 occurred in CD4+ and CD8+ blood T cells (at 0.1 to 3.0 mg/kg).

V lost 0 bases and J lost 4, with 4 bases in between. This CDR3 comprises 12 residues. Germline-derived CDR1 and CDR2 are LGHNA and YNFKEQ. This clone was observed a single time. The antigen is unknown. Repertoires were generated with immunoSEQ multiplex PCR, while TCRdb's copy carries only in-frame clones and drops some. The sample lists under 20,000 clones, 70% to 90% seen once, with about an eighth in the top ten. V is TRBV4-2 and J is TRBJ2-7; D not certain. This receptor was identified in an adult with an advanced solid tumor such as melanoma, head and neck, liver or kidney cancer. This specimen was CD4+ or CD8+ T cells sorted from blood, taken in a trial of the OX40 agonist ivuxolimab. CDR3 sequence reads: CASSQDYYEQYF. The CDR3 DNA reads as TGTGCCAGCAGCCAAGATTATTACGAGCAGTACTTC.